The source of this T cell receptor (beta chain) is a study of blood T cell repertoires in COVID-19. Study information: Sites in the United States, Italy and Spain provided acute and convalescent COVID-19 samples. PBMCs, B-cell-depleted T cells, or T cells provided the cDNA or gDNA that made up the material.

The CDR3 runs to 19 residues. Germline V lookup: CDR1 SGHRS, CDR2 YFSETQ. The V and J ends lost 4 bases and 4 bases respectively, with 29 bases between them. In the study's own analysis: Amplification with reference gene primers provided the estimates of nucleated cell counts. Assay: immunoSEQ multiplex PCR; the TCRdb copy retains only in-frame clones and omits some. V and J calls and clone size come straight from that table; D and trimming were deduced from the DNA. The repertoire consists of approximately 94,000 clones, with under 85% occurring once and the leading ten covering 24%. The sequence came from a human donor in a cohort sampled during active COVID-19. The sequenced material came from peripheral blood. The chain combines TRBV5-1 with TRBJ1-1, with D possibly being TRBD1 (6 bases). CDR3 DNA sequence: TGCGCCAGCAGCCTCGACAGGCTGGAGGCAGGGCGAGGGAGCACTGAAGCTTTCTTT. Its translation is CASSLDRLEAGRGSTEAFF.